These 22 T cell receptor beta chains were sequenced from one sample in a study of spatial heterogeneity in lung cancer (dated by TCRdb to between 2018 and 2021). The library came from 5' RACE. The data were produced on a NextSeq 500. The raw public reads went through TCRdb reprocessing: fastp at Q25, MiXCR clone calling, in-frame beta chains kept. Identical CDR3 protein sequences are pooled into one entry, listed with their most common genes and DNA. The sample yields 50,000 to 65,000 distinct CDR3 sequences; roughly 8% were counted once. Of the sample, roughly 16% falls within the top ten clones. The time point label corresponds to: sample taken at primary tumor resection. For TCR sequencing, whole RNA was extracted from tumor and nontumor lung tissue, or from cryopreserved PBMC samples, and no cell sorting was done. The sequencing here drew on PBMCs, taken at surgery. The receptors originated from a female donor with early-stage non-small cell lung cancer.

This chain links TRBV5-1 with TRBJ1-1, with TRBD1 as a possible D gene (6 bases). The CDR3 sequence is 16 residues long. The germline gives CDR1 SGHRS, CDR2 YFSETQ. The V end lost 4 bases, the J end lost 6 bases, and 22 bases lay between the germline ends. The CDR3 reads CASSLNPLDRSPEAFF. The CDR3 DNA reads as TGCGCCAGCAGCCTAAACCCACTGGACAGATCCCCTGAAGCTTTCTTT.

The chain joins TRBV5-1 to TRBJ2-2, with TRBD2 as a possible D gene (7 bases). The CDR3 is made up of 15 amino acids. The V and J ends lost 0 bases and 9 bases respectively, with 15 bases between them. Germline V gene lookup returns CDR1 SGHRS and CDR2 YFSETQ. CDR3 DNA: TGCGCCAGCAGCTTGGTATCGGGGGGCCTCAGGGAGCTGTTTTTT. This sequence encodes CASSLVSGGLRELFF. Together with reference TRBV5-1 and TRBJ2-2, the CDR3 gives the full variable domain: KAGVTQTPRYLIKTRGQQVTLSCSPISGHRSVSWYQQTPGQGLQFLFEYFSETQRNKGNFPGRFSGRQFSNSRSEMNVSTLELGDSALYLCASSLVSGGLRELFFGEGSRLTVL.

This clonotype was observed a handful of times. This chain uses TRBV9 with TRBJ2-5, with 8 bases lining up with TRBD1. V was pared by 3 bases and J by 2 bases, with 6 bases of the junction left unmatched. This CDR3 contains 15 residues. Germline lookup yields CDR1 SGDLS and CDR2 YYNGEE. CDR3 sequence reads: CASSGTGGPQETQYF. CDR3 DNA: TGTGCCAGCAGCGGAACAGGGGGTCCTCAAGAGACCCAGTACTTC.

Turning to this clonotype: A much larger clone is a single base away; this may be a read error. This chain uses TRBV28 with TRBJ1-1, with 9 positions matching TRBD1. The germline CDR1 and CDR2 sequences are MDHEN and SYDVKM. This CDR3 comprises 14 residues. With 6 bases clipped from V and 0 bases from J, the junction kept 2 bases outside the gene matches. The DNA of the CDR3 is TGTGCCAGCAGGCGGACAGGGGTGAACACTGAAGCTTTCTTT. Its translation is CASRRTGVNTEAFF.

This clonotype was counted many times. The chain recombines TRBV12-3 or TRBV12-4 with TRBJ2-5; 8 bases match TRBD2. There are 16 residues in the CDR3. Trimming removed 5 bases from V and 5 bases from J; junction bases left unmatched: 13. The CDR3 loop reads CASSPREGSFGETQYF. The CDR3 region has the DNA TGTGCCAGCAGTCCCCGGGAGGGCAGTTTCGGGGAGACCCAGTACTTC.

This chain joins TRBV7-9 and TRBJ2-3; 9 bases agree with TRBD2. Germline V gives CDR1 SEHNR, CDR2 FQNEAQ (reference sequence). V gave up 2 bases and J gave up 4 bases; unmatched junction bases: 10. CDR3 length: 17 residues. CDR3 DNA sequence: TGTGCCAGCAGCTTATTGGTTGAGCGGGAGGACGCAGATACGCAGTATTTT. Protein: CASSLLVEREDADTQYF.

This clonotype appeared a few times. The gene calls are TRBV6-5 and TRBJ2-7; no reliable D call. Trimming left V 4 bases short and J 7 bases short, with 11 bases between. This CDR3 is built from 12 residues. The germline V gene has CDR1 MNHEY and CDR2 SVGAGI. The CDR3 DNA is TGTGCCAGCAGTTCCCCGGCGGAGGAGCAGTACTTC. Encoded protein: CASSSPAEEQYF.

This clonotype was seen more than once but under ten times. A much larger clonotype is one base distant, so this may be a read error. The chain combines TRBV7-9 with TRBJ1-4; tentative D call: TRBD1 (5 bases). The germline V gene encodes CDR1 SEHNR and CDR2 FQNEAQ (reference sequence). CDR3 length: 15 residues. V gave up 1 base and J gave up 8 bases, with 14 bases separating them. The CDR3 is CASSLVVGGDEKLFF. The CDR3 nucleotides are TGTGCCAGCAGCTTAGTTGTCGGGGGTGACGAAAAACTGTTTTTT.

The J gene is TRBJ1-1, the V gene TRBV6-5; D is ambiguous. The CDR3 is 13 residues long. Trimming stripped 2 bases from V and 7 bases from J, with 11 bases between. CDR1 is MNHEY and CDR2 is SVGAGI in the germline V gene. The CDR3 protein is CASSYAGRSEAFF. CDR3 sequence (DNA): TGTGCCAGCAGTTACGCCGGACGAAGTGAAGCTTTCTTT.

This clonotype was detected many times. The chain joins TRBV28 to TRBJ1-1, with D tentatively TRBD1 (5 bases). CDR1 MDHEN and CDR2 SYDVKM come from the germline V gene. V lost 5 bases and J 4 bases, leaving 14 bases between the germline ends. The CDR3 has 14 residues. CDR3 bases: TGTGCCAGCAGTCTGTCCAGGGCGGGCACTGAAGCTTTCTTT. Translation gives CASSLSRAGTEAFF. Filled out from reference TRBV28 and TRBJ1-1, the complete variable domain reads DVKVTQSSRYLVKRTGEKVFLECVQDMDHENMFWYRQDPGLGLRLIYFSYDVKMKEKGDIPEGYSVSREKKERFSLILESASTNQTSMYLCASSLSRAGTEAFFGQGTRLTVV.

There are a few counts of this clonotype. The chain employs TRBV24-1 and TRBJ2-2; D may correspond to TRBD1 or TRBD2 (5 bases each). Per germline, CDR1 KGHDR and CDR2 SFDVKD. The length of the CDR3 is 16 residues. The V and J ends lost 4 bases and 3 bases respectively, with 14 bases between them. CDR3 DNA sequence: TGTGCCACCAGTGAAAGGGGACCGGACTACACCGGGGAGCTGTTTTTT. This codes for CATSERGPDYTGELFF.

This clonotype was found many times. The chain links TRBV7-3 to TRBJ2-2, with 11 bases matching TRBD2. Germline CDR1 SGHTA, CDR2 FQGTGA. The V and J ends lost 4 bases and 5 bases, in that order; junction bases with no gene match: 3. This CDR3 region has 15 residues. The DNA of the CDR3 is TGTGCCAGCAGCTCCCTAGCGGGGGGAACCGGGGAGCTGTTTTTT. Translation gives CASSSLAGGTGELFF.

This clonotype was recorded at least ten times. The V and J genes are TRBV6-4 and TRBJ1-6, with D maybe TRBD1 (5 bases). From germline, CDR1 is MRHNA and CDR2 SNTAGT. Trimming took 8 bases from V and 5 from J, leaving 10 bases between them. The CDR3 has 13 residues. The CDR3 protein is CASRDHNNSPLHF. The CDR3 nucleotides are TGTGCCAGCCGGGACCATAATAATTCACCCCTCCACTTT.

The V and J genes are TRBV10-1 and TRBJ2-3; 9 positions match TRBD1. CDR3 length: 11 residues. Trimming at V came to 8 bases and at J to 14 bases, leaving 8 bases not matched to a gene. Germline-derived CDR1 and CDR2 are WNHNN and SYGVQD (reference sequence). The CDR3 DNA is TGCGCCAGCCAAGGCCGGGACAGGGTGTATTTT. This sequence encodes CASQGRDRVYF.

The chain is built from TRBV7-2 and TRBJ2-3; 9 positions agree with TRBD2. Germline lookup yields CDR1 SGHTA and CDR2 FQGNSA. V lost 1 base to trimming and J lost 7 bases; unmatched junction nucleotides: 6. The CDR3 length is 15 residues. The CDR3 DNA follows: TGTGCCAGCAGCTTAGGGTTAGCGGGGGTGAATACGCAGTATTTT. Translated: CASSLGLAGVNTQYF.

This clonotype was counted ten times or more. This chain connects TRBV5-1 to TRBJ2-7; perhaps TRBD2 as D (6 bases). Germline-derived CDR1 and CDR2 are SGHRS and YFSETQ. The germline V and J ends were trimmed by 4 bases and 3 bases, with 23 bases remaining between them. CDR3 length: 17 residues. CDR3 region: CASSPSQPGAPFYEQYF. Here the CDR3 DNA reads TGCGCCAGCAGCCCGTCCCAACCGGGAGCTCCCTTCTACGAGCAGTACTTC.

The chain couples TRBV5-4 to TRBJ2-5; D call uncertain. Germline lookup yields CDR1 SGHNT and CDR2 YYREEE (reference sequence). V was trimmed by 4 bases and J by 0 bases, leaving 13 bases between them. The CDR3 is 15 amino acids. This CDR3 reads CASSRPSSNQETQYF. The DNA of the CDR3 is TGTGCCAGCAGCCGCCCCTCGAGCAACCAAGAGACCCAGTACTTC.

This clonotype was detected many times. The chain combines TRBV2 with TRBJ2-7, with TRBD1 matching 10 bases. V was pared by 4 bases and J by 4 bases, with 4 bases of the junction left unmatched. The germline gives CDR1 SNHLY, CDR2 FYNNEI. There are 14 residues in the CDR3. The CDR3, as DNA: TGTGCCAGCAGTGTTGGGGGACAGGGGTACGAGCAGTACTTC. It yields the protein CASSVGGQGYEQYF.

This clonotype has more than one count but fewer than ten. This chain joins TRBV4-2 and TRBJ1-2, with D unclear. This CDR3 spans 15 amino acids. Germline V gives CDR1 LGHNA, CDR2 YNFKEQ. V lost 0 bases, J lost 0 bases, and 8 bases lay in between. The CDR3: CASSQDPEANYGYTF. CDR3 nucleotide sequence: TGTGCCAGCAGCCAAGATCCGGAGGCTAACTATGGCTACACCTTC.

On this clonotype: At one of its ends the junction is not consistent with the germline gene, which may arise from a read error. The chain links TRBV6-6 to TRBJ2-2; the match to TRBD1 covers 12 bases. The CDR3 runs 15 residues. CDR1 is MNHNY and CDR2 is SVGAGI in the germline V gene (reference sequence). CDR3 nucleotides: TGTGCCAGCAAGGGGGGACAGGGGGCCACCGGGGTGCTGTTTTTT. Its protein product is CASKGGQGATGVLFF.

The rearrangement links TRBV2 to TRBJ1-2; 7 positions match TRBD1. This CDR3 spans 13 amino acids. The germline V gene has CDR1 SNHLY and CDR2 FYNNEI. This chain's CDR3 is CVTEGASGYGYTF. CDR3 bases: TGTGTCACCGAGGGGGCCAGCGGCTATGGCTACACCTTC.

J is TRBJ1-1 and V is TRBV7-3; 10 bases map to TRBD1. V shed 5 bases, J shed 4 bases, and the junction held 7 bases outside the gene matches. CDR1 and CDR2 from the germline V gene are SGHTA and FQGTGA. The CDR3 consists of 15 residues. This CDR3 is CASSPGQGRSTEAFF. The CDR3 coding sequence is TGTGCCAGCAGCCCGGGACAGGGGAGGAGCACTGAAGCTTTCTTT.